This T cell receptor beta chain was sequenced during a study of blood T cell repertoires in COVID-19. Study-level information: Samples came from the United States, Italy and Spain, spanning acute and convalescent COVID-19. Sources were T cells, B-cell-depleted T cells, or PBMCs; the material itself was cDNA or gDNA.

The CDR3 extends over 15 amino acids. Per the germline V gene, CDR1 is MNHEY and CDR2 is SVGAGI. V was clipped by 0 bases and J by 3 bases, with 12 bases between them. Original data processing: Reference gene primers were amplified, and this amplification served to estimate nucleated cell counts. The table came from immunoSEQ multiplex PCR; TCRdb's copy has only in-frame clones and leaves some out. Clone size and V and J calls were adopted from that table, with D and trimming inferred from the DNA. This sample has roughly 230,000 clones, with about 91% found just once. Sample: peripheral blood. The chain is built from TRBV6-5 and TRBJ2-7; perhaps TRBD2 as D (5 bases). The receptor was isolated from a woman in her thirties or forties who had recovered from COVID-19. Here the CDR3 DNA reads TGTGCCAGCAGTTACTCGACGGGGTCGTTCTACGAGCAGTACTTC. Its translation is CASSYSTGSFYEQYF.